The source of this TCR beta chain is a study of shared clonotypes between healthy human individuals (dated by TCRdb to 2018 to 2020). Broadly, across the study: A couple of women and three men aged 18 to 49 years were included in the cohort. Per donor, three plates each were used for CD4 naive and CD4 memory, two for CD8 naive, and one for CD8 memory. Blood TCR repertoires of 5 or 6 healthy adults were deeply sequenced to estimate repertoire size and the extent of clonotype sharing between individuals. Different laboratories and diverse techniques were used to prepare libraries and sequence TCR repertoires, to increase sequencing depth and limit assay-specific biases. Leukapheresis yielded between about 0.9 and 9.5 billion PBMCs per donor.

A note on this clone: What antigen it recognizes has not been identified. There are no base qualities to consult, and no much larger clone falls within one base.

Broader findings and caveats from the paper: Based on pairwise subsampling, the degree of clonotype sharing among donors was expected to be affected by sequencing depth. Sampling was restricted to blood, and TCR repertoires in tissues likely differ from the TCR repertoires found in blood. Incomplete sequencing was indicated by rarefaction of sorted-subset datasets, despite the large sequencing depth. Clonotypes shared by all four sorted-subset donors showed higher generation probabilities than non-shared clonotypes. Larger estimated clonotype richness was generally found for naive subsets than for memory subsets. Across four donors, roughly 5.4% of naive CD4, approximately 3.6% of naive CD8, 2.3% of memory CD4, and roughly 0.41% of memory CD8 clonotypes were shared. Because the study included a small number of donors, the genetic and exposure-history diversity represented was limited.

Donors were healthy HIV-negative adults with no recently reported acute infections or vaccinations. Every donor was a Caucasian adult residing in Nashville, Tennessee, USA. CD4+ T cells were enriched by magnetic negative selection, after which naive cells were positively selected on CD45RA and the negative fraction was taken as the memory subset. Blood was obtained by leukapheresis, after which PBMCs were separated by Ficoll-Histopaque density gradient centrifugation and cryopreserved in liquid nitrogen vapor phase. Analytical flow cytometry was used to check the purity and quantity of each magnetically sorted T cell population. Each sorted fraction had its genomic DNA isolated and then quantified by UV absorbance on a Nanodrop 2000c. The CDR3 holds 17 amino acids from the cysteine to the phenylalanine. The retained sequence is limited to the CDR3, 51 bases, with the frame set at the first base. From a lookup of the germline V gene, CDR1 and CDR2 are MDHEN and SYDVKM. The V end loses 3 bases and the J end loses 9 bases, and a stretch of 27 bases separates them.

TCR CDR3 regions were amplified from genomic DNA by multiplex PCR using the deep immunoSEQ assay. For each cell subset, the extracted genomic DNA was distributed evenly across all wells of several immunoSEQ 96-well plates, and each plate served as one replicate. For sorted subsets, each replicate PCR was loaded with around 220 ng genomic DNA, equivalent to about 33,000 T cell genomes. The purified libraries were quantified using a Qubit 3.0 fluorometer, sized with a Bioanalyzer 2100, and then quantified again using the KAPA Library Quantification kit. Each immunoSEQ 96-well plate was sequenced on its own single-read 150-cycle Illumina NextSeq 550 flow cell. Under the source paper's analysis protocol: Because the immunoSEQ output included only junctional sequences and no quality scores, the filtering could not be the same as the filtering used for full-length reads. Sequences were annotated with PyIR, a Python wrapper for IgBLAST v1.9, and V/J genes and CDR3 were assigned using IMGT germline references. Reads were removed for weak V/J assignments (E-value above 1e-6), missing CDR3, stop codons, out-of-frame junctions, or ambiguous translated residues. V3J clonotypes were defined by identical inferred V gene, J gene, and CDR3 amino acid sequence. Percentage overlap between repertoires was computed as shared unique clonotypes divided by the size of the smaller repertoire. Repertoire richness was assessed with RTK rarefaction, the Chao1 estimator, and Recon v2.1 estimates of unobserved clonotypes. Generation probabilities were computed with OLGA for all TCRbeta clonotypes obtained by the gDNA method from a few donors. TCRdb retrieved this table from immuneACCESS and kept in-frame rearrangements only. Not all clones are present; in checked studies, unresolved V genes account for under half, and no reason is known for the remainder. D and trimming come from the DNA, and the V and J calls and clone size come from that table. For this sample the table gives some 650,000 clones, of which 95% to 98% were detected only once. The ten top clones hold roughly 0.055% of the sample.

Specimen: naive CD4+ T cells sorted from blood. The cell subset or site label, read with the paper, signifies: CD45RA+ positively selected. The sequence was collected from a woman in her thirties in good health. The rearranged segments are TRBV28 and TRBJ2-7; the D gene is perhaps TRBD2, from 6 matching bases. The DNA sequence is as follows: TGTGCCAGCAGTTTCCCCGATTCCGGGACTTTTCAAAGGGGGCAGTACTTC. Protein translation: CASSFPDSGTFQRGQYF. With the portions outside the CDR3 filled from the reference TRBV28 and TRBJ2-7 genes, the complete variable region becomes DVKVTQSSRYLVKRTGEKVFLECVQDMDHENMFWYRQDPGLGLRLIYFSYDVKMKEKGDIPEGYSVSREKKERFSLILESASTNQTSMYLCASSFPDSGTFQRGQYFGPGTRLTVT.